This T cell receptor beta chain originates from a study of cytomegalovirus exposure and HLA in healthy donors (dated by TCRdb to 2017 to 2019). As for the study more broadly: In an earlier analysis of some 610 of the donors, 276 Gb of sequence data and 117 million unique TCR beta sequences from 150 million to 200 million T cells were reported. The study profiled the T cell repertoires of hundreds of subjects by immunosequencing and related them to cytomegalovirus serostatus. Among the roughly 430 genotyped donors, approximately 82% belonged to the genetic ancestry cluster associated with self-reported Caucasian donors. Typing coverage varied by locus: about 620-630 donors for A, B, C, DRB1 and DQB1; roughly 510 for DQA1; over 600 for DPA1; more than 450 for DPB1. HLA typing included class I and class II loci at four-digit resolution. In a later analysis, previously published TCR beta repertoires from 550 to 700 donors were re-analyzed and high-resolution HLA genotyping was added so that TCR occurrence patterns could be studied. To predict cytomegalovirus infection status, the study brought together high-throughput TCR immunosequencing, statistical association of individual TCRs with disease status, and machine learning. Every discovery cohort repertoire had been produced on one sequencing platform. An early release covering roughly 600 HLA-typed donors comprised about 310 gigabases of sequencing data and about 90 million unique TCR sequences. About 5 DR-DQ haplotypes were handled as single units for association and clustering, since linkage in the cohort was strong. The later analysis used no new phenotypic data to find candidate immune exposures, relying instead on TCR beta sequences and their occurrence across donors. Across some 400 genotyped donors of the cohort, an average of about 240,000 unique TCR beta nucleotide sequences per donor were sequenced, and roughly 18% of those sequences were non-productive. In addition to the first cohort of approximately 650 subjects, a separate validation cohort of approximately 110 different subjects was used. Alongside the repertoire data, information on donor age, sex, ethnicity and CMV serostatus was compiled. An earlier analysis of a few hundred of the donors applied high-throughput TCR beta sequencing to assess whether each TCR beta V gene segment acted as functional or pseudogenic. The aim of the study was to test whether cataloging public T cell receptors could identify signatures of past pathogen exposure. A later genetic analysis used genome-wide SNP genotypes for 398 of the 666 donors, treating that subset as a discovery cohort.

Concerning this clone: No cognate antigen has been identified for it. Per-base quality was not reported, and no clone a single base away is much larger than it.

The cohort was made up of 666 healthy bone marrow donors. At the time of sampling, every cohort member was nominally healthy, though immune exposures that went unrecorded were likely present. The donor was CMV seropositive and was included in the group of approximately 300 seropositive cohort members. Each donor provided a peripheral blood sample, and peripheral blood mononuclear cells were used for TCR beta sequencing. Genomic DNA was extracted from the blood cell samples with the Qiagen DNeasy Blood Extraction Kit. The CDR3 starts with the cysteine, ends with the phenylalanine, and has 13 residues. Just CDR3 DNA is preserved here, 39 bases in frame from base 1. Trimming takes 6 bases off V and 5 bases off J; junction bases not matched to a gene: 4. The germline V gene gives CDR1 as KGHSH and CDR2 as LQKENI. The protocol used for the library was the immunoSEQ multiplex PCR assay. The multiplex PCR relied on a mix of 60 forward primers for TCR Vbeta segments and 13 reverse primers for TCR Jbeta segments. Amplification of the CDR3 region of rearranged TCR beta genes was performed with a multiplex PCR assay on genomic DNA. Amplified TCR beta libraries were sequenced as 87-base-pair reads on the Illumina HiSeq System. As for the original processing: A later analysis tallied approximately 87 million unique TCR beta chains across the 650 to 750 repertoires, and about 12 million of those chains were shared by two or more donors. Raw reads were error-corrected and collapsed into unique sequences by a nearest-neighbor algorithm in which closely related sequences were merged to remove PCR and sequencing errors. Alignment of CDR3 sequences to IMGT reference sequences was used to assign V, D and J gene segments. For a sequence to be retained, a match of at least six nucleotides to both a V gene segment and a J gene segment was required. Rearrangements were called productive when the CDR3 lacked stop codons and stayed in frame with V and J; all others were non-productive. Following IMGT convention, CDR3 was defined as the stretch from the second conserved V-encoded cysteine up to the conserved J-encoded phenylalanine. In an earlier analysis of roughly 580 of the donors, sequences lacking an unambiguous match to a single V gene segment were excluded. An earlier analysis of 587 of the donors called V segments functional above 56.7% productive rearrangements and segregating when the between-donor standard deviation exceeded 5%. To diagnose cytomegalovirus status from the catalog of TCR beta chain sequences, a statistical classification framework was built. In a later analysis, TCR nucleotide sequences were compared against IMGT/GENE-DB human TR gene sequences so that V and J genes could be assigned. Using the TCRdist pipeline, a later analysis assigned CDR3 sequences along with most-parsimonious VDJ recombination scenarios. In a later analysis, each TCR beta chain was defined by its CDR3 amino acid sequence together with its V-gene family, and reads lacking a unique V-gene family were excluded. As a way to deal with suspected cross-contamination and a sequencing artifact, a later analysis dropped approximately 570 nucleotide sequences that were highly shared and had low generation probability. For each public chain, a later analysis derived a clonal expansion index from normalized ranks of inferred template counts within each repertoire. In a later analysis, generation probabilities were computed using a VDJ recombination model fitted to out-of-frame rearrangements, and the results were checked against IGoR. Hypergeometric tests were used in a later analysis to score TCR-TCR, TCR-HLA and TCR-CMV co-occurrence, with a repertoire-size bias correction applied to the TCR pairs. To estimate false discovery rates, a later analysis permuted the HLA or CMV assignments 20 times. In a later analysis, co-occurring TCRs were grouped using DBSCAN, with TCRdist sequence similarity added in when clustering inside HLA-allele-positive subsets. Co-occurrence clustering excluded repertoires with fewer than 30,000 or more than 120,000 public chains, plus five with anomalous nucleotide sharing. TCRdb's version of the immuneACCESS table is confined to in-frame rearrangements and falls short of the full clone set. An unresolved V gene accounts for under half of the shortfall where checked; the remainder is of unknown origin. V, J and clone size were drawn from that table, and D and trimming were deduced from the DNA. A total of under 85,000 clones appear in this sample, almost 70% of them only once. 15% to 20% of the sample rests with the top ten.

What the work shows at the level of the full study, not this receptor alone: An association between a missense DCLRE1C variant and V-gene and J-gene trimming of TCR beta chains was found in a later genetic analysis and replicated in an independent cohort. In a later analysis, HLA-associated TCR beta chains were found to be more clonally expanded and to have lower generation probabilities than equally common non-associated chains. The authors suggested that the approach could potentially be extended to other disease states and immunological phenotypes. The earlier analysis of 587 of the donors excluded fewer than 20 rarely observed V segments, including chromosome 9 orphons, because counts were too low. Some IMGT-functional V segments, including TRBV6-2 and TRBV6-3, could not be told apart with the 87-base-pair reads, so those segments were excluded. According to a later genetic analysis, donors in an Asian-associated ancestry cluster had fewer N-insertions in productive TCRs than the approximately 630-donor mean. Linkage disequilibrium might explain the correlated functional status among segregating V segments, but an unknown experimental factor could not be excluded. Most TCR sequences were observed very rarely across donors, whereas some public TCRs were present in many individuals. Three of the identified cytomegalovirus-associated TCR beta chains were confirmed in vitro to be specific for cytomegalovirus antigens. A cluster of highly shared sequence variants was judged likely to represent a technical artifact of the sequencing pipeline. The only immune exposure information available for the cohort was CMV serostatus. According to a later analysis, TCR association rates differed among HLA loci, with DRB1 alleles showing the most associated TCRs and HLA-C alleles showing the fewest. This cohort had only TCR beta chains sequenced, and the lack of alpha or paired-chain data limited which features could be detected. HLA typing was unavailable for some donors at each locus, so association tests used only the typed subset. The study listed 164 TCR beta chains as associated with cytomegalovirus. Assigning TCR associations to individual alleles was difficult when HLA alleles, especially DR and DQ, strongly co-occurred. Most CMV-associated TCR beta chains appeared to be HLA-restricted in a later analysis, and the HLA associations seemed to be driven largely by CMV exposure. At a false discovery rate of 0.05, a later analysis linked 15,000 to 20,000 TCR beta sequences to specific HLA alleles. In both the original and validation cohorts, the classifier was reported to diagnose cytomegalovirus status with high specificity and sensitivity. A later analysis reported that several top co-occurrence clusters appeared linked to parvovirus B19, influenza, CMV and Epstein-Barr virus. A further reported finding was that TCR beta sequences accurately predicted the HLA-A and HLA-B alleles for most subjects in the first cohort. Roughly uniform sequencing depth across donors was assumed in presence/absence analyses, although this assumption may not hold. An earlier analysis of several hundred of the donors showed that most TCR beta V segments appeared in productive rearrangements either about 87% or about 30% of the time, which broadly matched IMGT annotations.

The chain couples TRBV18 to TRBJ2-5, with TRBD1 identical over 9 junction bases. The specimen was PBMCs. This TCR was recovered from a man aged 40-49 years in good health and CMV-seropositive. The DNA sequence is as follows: TGTGCCAGCTCCTCCGGGACAGGGGAGACCCAGTACTTC. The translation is CASSSGTGETQYF.